One sample yielded the 31 T cell receptor beta chains listed below, sequenced in a study of cytomegalovirus exposure and HLA in healthy donors. 60 Vbeta and 13 Jbeta primers were used in PCR. Using immunoSEQ multiplex PCR, the repertoire was profiled, and TCRdb retains in-frame clones only, with some absent. The sample consists of about 100,000 clones, 81% of them appearing once. Sequenced input: PBMCs. These receptors came from a man aged 30-40 years in good health and CMV-seronegative.

This clone was recorded a few times. The chain has TRBV6-1 and TRBJ2-1, with 12 bases fitting TRBD2. The CDR3 consists of 15 residues. The trim removed 5 bases at V and 8 bases at J, leaving 7 bases unmatched. Per the germline V gene, CDR1 is MNHNS and CDR2 is SASEGT. The CDR3 DNA reads TGTGCCAGCAGTTCTAGCGGGGGGGGAGTTGATGAGCAGTTCTTC. Protein product: CASSSSGGGVDEQFF.

The chain employs TRBV21-1 and TRBJ2-1; the table's D call TRBD2 went unverified against the DNA. TRBV21-1 is a recognized pseudogene. The CDR3 sequence is 22 residues long. CDR3 bases: TGTGCCAGCAGCAAAGTAGTCGGGGGAGAAGGATGGGGCGGCTGGACCCCCAATGAGCAGTTCTTC. This codes for CASSKVVGGEGWGGWTPNEQFF.

The V gene is TRBV6-4, the J gene TRBJ2-3, with TRBD1 identical over 8 bases. The CDR3 totals 15 residues. V trimming: 3 bases; J trimming: 1 base; junction bases outside the gene matches: 3. CDR1 is MRHNA, CDR2 SNTAGT, per germline. The CDR3 DNA sequence: TGTGCCAGCAGTGAGCCGGACAGGGGCACAGATACGCAGTATTTT. It translates to CASSEPDRGTDTQYF.

This chain connects TRBV6-5 to TRBJ1-3; D remains unclear. The CDR3 totals 13 residues. Deletions cut 4 bases from V and 4 bases from J, with 8 bases between. Germline V gene data show CDR1 as MNHEY and CDR2 as SVGAGI. The chain's CDR3 is CASSWRGGNTIYF. In nucleotides, the CDR3 is TGTGCCAGCAGTTGGCGAGGGGGAAACACCATATATTTT.

The V gene is TRBV9, the J gene TRBJ2-7; D unclear. CDR1 SGDLS and CDR2 YYNGEE come from the germline V gene. The CDR3 runs to 14 residues. V was trimmed by 4 bases and J by 2 bases, leaving 13 bases between them. The DNA of the CDR3 is TGTGCCAGCAGCCTAAGCAACAGCCCCTACGAGCAGTACTTC. Its translation: CASSLSNSPYEQYF.

The J gene is TRBJ1-1, the V gene TRBV7-9; 11 positions agree with TRBD1. The V gene end was trimmed by 5 bases and the J gene end by 5 bases; junction bases not matched to a gene: 4. CDR1 SEHNR and CDR2 FQNEAQ come from the germline V gene (reference sequence). CDR3 size: 14 residues. The CDR3: CASSRTGGGTEAFF. The DNA for the CDR3 is TGTGCCAGCAGCCGGACAGGGGGCGGAACTGAAGCTTTCTTT.

In its sample, this clone was seen a few times. The genes are TRBV5-6 and TRBJ1-2, with 10 positions matching TRBD1. The CDR3 runs to 13 residues. V shed 5 bases, J shed 2 bases, and the junction held 0 bases outside the gene matches. Germline CDR1 SGHDT, CDR2 YYEEEE. Here the CDR3 reads CASRGQGNYGYTF. CDR3 sequence (DNA): TGTGCCAGCAGGGGACAGGGGAACTATGGCTACACCTTC.

The chain couples TRBV18 to TRBJ2-1, with a weak D call TRBD2 (6 bases). This CDR3 spans 16 amino acids. The V gene lost 2 bases and the J gene lost 3 bases, with 14 bases spanning the gap. The germline V gene encodes CDR1 KGHSH and CDR2 LQKENI. The chain's CDR3 is CASSPSSAGYYNEQFF. CDR3 nucleotide sequence: TGTGCCAGCTCACCATCCTCGGCGGGATACTACAATGAGCAGTTCTTC. Together with reference TRBV18 and TRBJ2-1, the CDR3 gives the full variable domain: NAGVMQNPRHLVRRRGQEARLRCSPMKGHSHVYWYRQLPEEGLKFMVYLQKENIIDESGMPKERFSAEFPKEGPSILRIQQVVRGDSAAYFCASSPSSAGYYNEQFFGPGTRLTVL.

J is TRBJ2-3 and V is TRBV6-1, with D possibly TRBD2 on 5 matching bases. The CDR3 extends over 15 amino acids. V lost 6 bases, J lost 2 bases, and 15 bases lay in between. Germline V lookup: CDR1 MNHNS, CDR2 SASEGT. The CDR3 is CASRERLLITDTQYF. The CDR3 coding sequence is TGTGCCAGCAGAGAGCGGCTTCTAATCACAGATACGCAGTATTTT.

V usage is TRBV9 and J usage is TRBJ2-3; D gene uncertain. The V gene lost 3 bases and the J gene lost 0 bases, with 8 bases spanning the gap. The CDR3 loop spans 14 amino acids. The germline V gene encodes CDR1 SGDLS and CDR2 YYNGEE. CDR3 in DNA: TGTGCCAGCAGCGCTCTCCGTAGCACAGATACGCAGTATTTT. It codes for CASSALRSTDTQYF.

This clone was picked up a small number of times. This chain connects TRBV29-1 to TRBJ1-2; D is unclear. Trimming stripped 7 bases from V and 5 bases from J, with 14 bases between. CDR1 is SQVTM, CDR2 ANQGSEA, per germline. This CDR3 region has 12 residues. The DNA of the CDR3 is TGCAGCGCCGAGGTAGGGAGTTATGGCTACACCTTC. Protein sequence: CSAEVGSYGYTF.

The V call is TRBV5-1, the J call TRBJ2-1, with 11 nucleotides matching TRBD1. CDR1 is SGHRS and CDR2 is YFSETQ in the germline V gene. The CDR3 totals 16 residues. Trimming removed 5 bases from V and 9 bases from J; junction bases left unmatched: 13. CDR3 protein: CASSYYAGTGGFEQFF. Written as DNA, the CDR3 is TGCGCCAGCAGTTACTACGCCGGGACAGGGGGTTTTGAGCAGTTCTTC.

The chain combines TRBV7-2 with TRBJ1-2; unclear D gene. The CDR3 extends over 14 amino acids. The V and J ends lost 5 bases and 4 bases respectively, with 14 bases between them. Germline values: CDR1 SGHTA, CDR2 FQGNSA. CDR3 nucleotides: TGTGCCAGCAGCAGCGGAGGACGGACCTATGGCTACACCTTC. Its protein product is CASSSGGRTYGYTF.

V is TRBV19 and J is TRBJ1-1, with D tentatively TRBD1 (6 bases). CDR1 and CDR2 from the germline V gene are LNHDA and SQIVND (reference sequence). Trimming cost V 3 bases and J 7 bases, with 9 bases left between them. There are 12 residues in the CDR3. As DNA, the CDR3 is TGTGCCAGTAGTATTGGACAGCTTGAAGCTTTCTTT. Its translation: CASSIGQLEAFF.

The table lists this clone with a count of one. V usage is TRBV5-1 and J usage is TRBJ2-7; 9 positions agree with TRBD1. The V and J ends lost 4 bases and 1 base, in that order; junction bases with no gene match: 3. CDR3 size: 14 residues. From germline, CDR1 is SGHRS and CDR2 YFSETQ. The CDR3 spells CASSVTGGSYEQYF. The CDR3 DNA is TGCGCCAGCAGCGTGACAGGGGGATCCTACGAGCAGTACTTC.

V usage is TRBV5-1 and J usage is TRBJ2-7; D possibly corresponds to TRBD1 (5 bases). The ends were cut back, 5 bases at V and 0 bases at J, with 15 bases in the middle. CDR3 length: 15 residues. Germline V gives CDR1 SGHRS, CDR2 YFSETQ. CDR3 in DNA: TGCGCCAGCAGAAAAGTCCAGGACAACTCCTACGAGCAGTACTTC. Its protein is CASRKVQDNSYEQYF.

This clone was observed a single time. The chain combines TRBV30 with TRBJ2-3; 13 bases agree with TRBD2. The CDR3 has 14 residues. V dropped 5 bases and J dropped 6; count of bases not matched to a gene: 5. Germline CDR1 and CDR2: GTSNPN and SVGIG (reference sequence). DNA for the CDR3: TGTGCCTGGGCCCCGACTAGCGGGAGGGATACGCAGTATTTT. It specifies CAWAPTSGRDTQYF.

The V gene is TRBV10-1, the J gene TRBJ2-1; 12 positions match TRBD2. V dropped 2 bases and J dropped 4; count of bases not matched to a gene: 0. The CDR3 extends over 15 amino acids. Germline CDR1 WNHNN, CDR2 SYGVQD (reference sequence). In DNA, the CDR3 is TGCGCCAGCAGTGAGACTAGCGGGAGGTACAATGAGCAGTTCTTC. Translation gives CASSETSGRYNEQFF.

In its sample, this clone was seen once. V gene TRBV27 combines with J gene TRBJ2-5; TRBD2 might be the D (5 bases). Germline V gene data show CDR1 as MNHEY and CDR2 as SMNVEV (reference sequence). V was pared by 4 bases and J by 5 bases, with 11 bases between. This CDR3 is 13 amino acids long. The CDR3 DNA follows: TGTGCCAGCAGTTCCCTCGGGGAGGAGACCCAGTACTTC. Translation: CASSSLGEETQYF.

The chain carries TRBV5-4 and TRBJ2-3; D is uncertain. Germline CDR1 is SGHNT and CDR2 is YYREEE (reference sequence). Deletions cut 3 bases from V and 2 bases from J, with 7 bases between. This CDR3 has 13 amino acids. The CDR3 sequence: CASSWPTTDTQYF. Written as DNA, the CDR3 is TGTGCCAGCAGCTGGCCCACCACAGATACGCAGTATTTT. Together with reference TRBV5-4 and TRBJ2-3, the CDR3 gives the full variable domain: ETGVTQSPTHLIKTRGQQVTLRCSSQSGHNTVSWYQQALGQGPQFIFQYYREEENGRGNFPPRFSGLQFPNYSSELNVNALELDDSALYLCASSWPTTDTQYFGPGTRLTVL.

The rearrangement uses TRBV5-1 and TRBJ2-7, with TRBD2 as a possible D gene (6 bases). Germline assignment: CDR1 SGHRS and CDR2 YFSETQ. The CDR3 sequence is 11 residues long. V was trimmed by 6 bases and J by 7 bases, leaving 11 bases between them. CDR3 sequence reads: CASTSGGEQYF. CDR3 coding DNA: TGCGCCAGCACCTCCGGGGGAGAGCAGTACTTC.

This chain connects TRBV28 to TRBJ2-7; 7 bases fit TRBD2. Looked up from germline, CDR1 is MDHEN and CDR2 is SYDVKM. J gave up 0 bases and V 5 bases, and 7 bases lay outside the gene matches. The CDR3 is made up of 15 amino acids. The CDR3 region has the DNA TGTGCCAGCAGTGCCAGCGGGGTGAGCTCCTACGAGCAGTACTTC. It encodes CASSASGVSSYEQYF.

V usage is TRBV18 and J usage is TRBJ1-4; D gene uncertain. Trimming left V 1 base short and J 8 bases short, with 14 bases between. CDR3 length equals 15 residues. Germline V gives CDR1 KGHSH, CDR2 LQKENI. This CDR3 reads CASSPQRELYEKLFF. CDR3 DNA sequence: TGTGCCAGCTCACCACAAAGGGAGTTATACGAAAAACTGTTTTTT. The full variable domain, its missing parts supplied by reference TRBV18 and TRBJ1-4, is NAGVMQNPRHLVRRRGQEARLRCSPMKGHSHVYWYRQLPEEGLKFMVYLQKENIIDESGMPKERFSAEFPKEGPSILRIQQVVRGDSAAYFCASSPQRELYEKLFFGSGTQLSVL.

A single count supports this clone. The V call is TRBV10-2, the J call TRBJ2-3, with D unclear. This CDR3 region has 13 residues. The germline V gene encodes CDR1 WSHSY and CDR2 SAAADI. The ends were cut back, 6 bases at V and 3 bases at J, with 10 bases in the middle. In DNA, the CDR3 is TGCGCCAGCAGCCGATCCAGGACAGATACGCAGTATTTT. This translates into CASSRSRTDTQYF.

Note on this clone: The germline gene is not matched at one end of the junction; a read error may be the cause. The V call is TRBV29-1, the J call TRBJ2-5; D remains ambiguous. The CDR3 runs to 10 residues. Germline V gene data show CDR1 as SQVTM and CDR2 as ANQGSEA. This CDR3 is CSVVIGSLHF. The DNA of the CDR3 is TGCAGCGTCGTCATCGGGTCTTTGCACTTC.

The rearrangement links TRBV25-1 to TRBJ1-6; TRBD1 is a possible D gene (5 bases). V dropped 3 bases and J dropped 11 bases, with 11 bases sitting between them. This CDR3 is 13 amino acids long. Germline V gene sequence: CDR1 MGHDK, CDR2 SYGVNS. CDR3 region: CASSETAGAPLHF. CDR3 sequence (DNA): TGTGCCAGCAGTGAGACAGCTGGAGCACCCCTCCACTTT.

The chain carries TRBV30 and TRBJ2-7; TRBD1 is a possible D gene (5 bases). V was trimmed by 2 bases and J by 2 bases, leaving 10 bases between them. This CDR3 is built from 13 residues. CDR1 is GTSNPN, CDR2 SVGIG, per germline (reference sequence). CDR3 DNA sequence: TGTGCCTGGAGTCCGGCCAGGGCCTACGAGCAGTACTTC. It yields the protein CAWSPARAYEQYF.

The chain joins TRBV28 to TRBJ1-2, with D uncertain. V was trimmed by 6 bases and J by 7 bases, leaving 15 bases between them. The CDR3 runs 13 residues. Germline CDR1 is MDHEN and CDR2 is SYDVKM. The CDR3 DNA follows: TGTGCCAGCAGGGTAACGGACTTCAGTGGCTACACCTTC. It yields the protein CASRVTDFSGYTF.

This clone has just a few counts. The chain recombines TRBV28 with TRBJ1-4; 7 bases fit TRBD1. Trimming at V came to 5 bases and at J to 7 bases, leaving 7 bases not matched to a gene. CDR1 is MDHEN, CDR2 SYDVKM, per germline. The CDR3 extends over 14 amino acids. The CDR3 loop reads CASSGTGTAEKLFF. The CDR3 bases are TGTGCCAGCAGTGGGACCGGGACAGCTGAAAAACTGTTTTTT.

CDR3: CASTGQGHNQPQHF. DNA for the CDR3: TGTGCCAGCACGGGACAGGGGCACAATCAGCCCCAGCATTTT. This chain links TRBV2 with TRBJ1-5; 10 bases map to TRBD1. This CDR3 comprises 14 residues. Germline V lookup: CDR1 SNHLY, CDR2 FYNNEI. V trimming: 7 bases; J trimming: 3 bases; junction bases outside the gene matches: 3.

The CDR3 nucleotides are TGTGCCAGCAGCCAAGGACTAGCGTACGACGAGCAGTACTTC. It encodes CASSQGLAYDEQYF. The gene calls are TRBV7-9 and TRBJ2-7; 9 positions agree with TRBD2. The V segment lost 5 bases and the J segment 5 bases; nucleotides outside the gene matches: 7. From germline, CDR1 is SEHNR and CDR2 FQNEAQ (reference sequence). The CDR3 runs 14 residues.